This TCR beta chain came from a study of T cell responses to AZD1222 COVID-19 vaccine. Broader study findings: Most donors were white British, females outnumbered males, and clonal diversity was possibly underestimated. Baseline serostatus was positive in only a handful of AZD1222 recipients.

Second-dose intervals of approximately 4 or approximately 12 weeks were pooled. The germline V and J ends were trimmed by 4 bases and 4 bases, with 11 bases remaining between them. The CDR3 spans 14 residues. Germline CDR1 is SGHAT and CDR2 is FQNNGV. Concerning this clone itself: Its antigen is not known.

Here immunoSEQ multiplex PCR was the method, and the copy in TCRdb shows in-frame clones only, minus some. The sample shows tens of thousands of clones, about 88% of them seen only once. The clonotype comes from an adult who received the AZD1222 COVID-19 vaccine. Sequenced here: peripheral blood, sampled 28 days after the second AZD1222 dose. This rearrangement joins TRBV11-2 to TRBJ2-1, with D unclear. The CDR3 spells CASSSRPTYNEQFF. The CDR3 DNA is TGTGCCAGCAGCTCCAGACCCACTTACAATGAGCAGTTCTTC.